These 23 T cell receptor beta chains share one sample of origin, sequenced in a study of cytomegalovirus exposure and HLA in healthy donors. PCR primers comprised 60 Vbeta and 13 Jbeta primers. Some clones are missing from TCRdb's copy, which holds only in-frame ones; the method was immunoSEQ multiplex PCR. Of over 150,000 clones listed, approximately 85% are singletons. Input material: PBMCs. The receptors derive from a girl between 10 and 17 years old in good health and CMV-seropositive.

The chain couples TRBV11-3 to TRBJ1-2; no firm D call. Germline V gene data show CDR1 as SGHNT and CDR2 as YENEEA. The V gene lost 1 base and the J gene lost 2 bases, with 11 bases spanning the gap. The CDR3 covers 15 residues. The CDR3 here is CASSLGGVINYGYTF. DNA for the CDR3: TGTGCCAGCAGCTTAGGGGGAGTAATAAACTATGGCTACACCTTC.

This chain connects TRBV9 to TRBJ2-2; 10 nucleotides align to TRBD2. Germline-derived CDR1 and CDR2 are SGDLS and YYNGEE. The CDR3 length is 14 residues. V gave up 7 bases and J gave up 6 bases; unmatched junction bases: 6. The CDR3 reads CASRSGGAAGELFF. The CDR3 DNA follows: TGTGCCAGCCGAAGCGGGGGGGCCGCCGGGGAGCTGTTTTTT.

The chain employs TRBV29-1 and TRBJ1-2, with 9 nucleotides matching TRBD1. Germline loops: CDR1 SQVTM, CDR2 ANQGSEA. CDR3 length equals 13 residues. J was trimmed by 4 bases and V by 7 bases; bases with no gene match: 7. The CDR3 protein is CSAWTGDFYGYTF. As DNA, the CDR3 is TGCAGCGCCTGGACAGGGGATTTCTATGGCTACACCTTC.

This clone was detected only a few times. This sequence joins TRBV6-5 and TRBJ1-5; TRBD1 matches at 10 bases. The trim removed 7 bases at V and 6 bases at J, leaving 9 bases unmatched. This CDR3 spans 15 amino acids. Per the germline V gene, CDR1 is MNHEY and CDR2 is SVGAGI. The CDR3 DNA reads as TGTGCCAGCAAGGGAGACAGGGGGCCATCTCAGCCCCAGCATTTT. Translating it yields CASKGDRGPSQPQHF.

The rearrangement joins TRBV7-6 to TRBJ1-5, with D hard to call. The CDR3 covers 13 residues. The V and J ends lost 2 bases and 4 bases respectively, with 6 bases between them. CDR1 SGHVS and CDR2 FNYEAQ come from the germline V gene. The CDR3 DNA follows: TGTGCCAGCAGCTTAAGTCGGAATCAGCCCCAGCATTTT. Its translation is CASSLSRNQPQHF.

The V call is TRBV19, the J call TRBJ1-2; the D is unclear. The CDR3 covers 16 residues. The germline gives CDR1 LNHDA, CDR2 SQIVND (reference sequence). V was trimmed by 6 bases and J by 5 bases, leaving 22 bases between them. This CDR3 is CASRLGGRIHNYGYTF. The CDR3 DNA follows: TGTGCCAGTAGACTTGGAGGGCGGATCCATAATTATGGCTACACCTTC. The whole variable domain, filled in from reference TRBV19 and TRBJ1-2, reads DGGITQSPKYLFRKEGQNVTLSCEQNLNHDAMYWYRQDPGQGLRLIYYSQIVNDFQKGDIAEGYSVSREKKESFPLTVTSAQKNPTAFYLCASRLGGRIHNYGYTFGSGTRLTVV.

The J gene is TRBJ2-3, the V gene TRBV5-4, with 10 bases aligning to TRBD2. Per germline, CDR1 SGHNT and CDR2 YYREEE (reference sequence). Trimming removed 4 bases from V and 1 base from J; junction bases left unmatched: 9. There are 17 residues in the CDR3. CDR3 in amino acids: CASSQGSGGQGTDTQYF. The CDR3 DNA sequence: TGTGCCAGCAGCCAAGGTAGCGGGGGGCAAGGCACAGATACGCAGTATTTT.

CDR3 in amino acids: CASSSPSYNEQFF. Here the CDR3 DNA reads TGTGCCAGCAGTTCCCCTTCCTACAATGAGCAGTTCTTC. The chain joins TRBV27 to TRBJ2-1; D uncertain. Trimming shortened V by 4 bases and J by 1 base, and 5 bases separated the two germline ends. In germline, CDR1 is MNHEY, CDR2 SMNVEV (reference sequence). The CDR3 contains 13 residues.

The V gene is TRBV7-8, the J gene TRBJ2-5; the D is unclear. Germline V gene sequence: CDR1 SGHVS, CDR2 FQNEAQ. The CDR3 contains 16 residues. Trimming shortened V by 5 bases and J by 1 base, and 17 bases separated the two germline ends. CDR3 sequence (DNA): TGTGCCAGCAGCCCTCAACGACTGGCTAGCCAAGAGACCCAGTACTTC. Translated, it gives CASSPQRLASQETQYF.

The V and J genes are TRBV5-1 and TRBJ1-1; D is uncertain. Germline CDR1 is SGHRS and CDR2 is YFSETQ. V was pared by 0 bases and J by 1 base, with 7 bases between. The CDR3 consists of 14 residues. DNA of the CDR3: TGCGCCAGCAGCTTGGGTAGTCAGAACACTGAAGCTTTCTTT. Its protein product is CASSLGSQNTEAFF. Complete variable domain (other parts from reference TRBV5-1 and TRBJ1-1): KAGVTQTPRYLIKTRGQQVTLSCSPISGHRSVSWYQQTPGQGLQFLFEYFSETQRNKGNFPGRFSGRQFSNSRSEMNVSTLELGDSALYLCASSLGSQNTEAFFGQGTRLTVV.

This clone came up once. This chain joins TRBV27 and TRBJ2-3; D uncertain. V lost 5 bases and J lost 1, with 4 bases in between. The germline CDR1 and CDR2 sequences are MNHEY and SMNVEV (reference sequence). The CDR3 consists of 12 residues. The CDR3 DNA is TGTGCCAGCAGTCGGGGCACAGATACGCAGTATTTT. As protein: CASSRGTDTQYF.

The chain employs TRBV9 and TRBJ1-1; 9 nucleotides align to TRBD1. The length of the CDR3 is 15 residues. CDR1 SGDLS and CDR2 YYNGEE come from the germline V gene. With V trimmed by 4 bases and J by 5 bases, 9 bases remained unmatched. CDR3 sequence reads: CASSSPGTGRTEAFF. The CDR3 nucleotides are TGTGCCAGCAGCTCCCCGGGGACAGGGAGAACTGAAGCTTTCTTT.

This rearrangement joins TRBV11-3 to TRBJ2-1; TRBD2 agrees at 11 bases. The V and J ends lost 3 bases and 9 bases, in that order; junction bases with no gene match: 7. The CDR3 length is 15 residues. CDR1 SGHNT and CDR2 YENEEA come from the germline V gene. The CDR3: CASSFFSGGAGEQFF. The CDR3 region has the DNA TGTGCCAGCAGCTTTTTTAGCGGGGGGGCAGGTGAGCAGTTCTTC.

V gene TRBV5-8 combines with J gene TRBJ1-2, with 7 bases lining up with TRBD1. With V trimmed by 3 bases and J by 3 bases, 5 bases remained unmatched. CDR3 length: 14 amino acids. Germline V gene data show CDR1 as SGHTS and CDR2 as YDEGEE. The CDR3 DNA reads TGTGCCAGCAGCTCACGGGACAGCTACTATGGCTACACCTTC. Amino acids: CASSSRDSYYGYTF.

Regarding this clone: Relative to the germline gene, one junction end is altered; a read error may explain this. J is TRBJ2-5 and V is TRBV7-7; no reliable D call. The CDR3 contains 12 residues. Germline V gene sequence: CDR1 SSHAT, CDR2 FNYEAQ (reference sequence). The CDR3 protein is CASSPRPETQYF. CDR3 bases: TGTGCTAGCAGCCCCCGTCCCGAGACCCAGTACTTC.

CDR3 amino acids: CATSRESISTDTQYF. CDR3 bases: TGTGCCACCAGCAGAGAGTCTATTAGCACAGATACGCAGTATTTT. The chain uses TRBV15 and TRBJ2-3, with D unresolved. Germline-derived CDR1 and CDR2 are LNHNV and YYDKDF (reference sequence). CDR3 length equals 15 residues. V dropped 0 bases and J dropped 0 bases, with 7 bases sitting between them. Supplemented by reference TRBV15 and TRBJ2-3, the full variable domain reads DAMVIQNPRYQVTQFGKPVTLSCSQTLNHNVMYWYQQKSSQAPKLLFHYYDKDFNNEADTPDNFQSRRPNTSFCFLDIRSPGLGDTAMYLCATSRESISTDTQYFGPGTRLTVL.

V usage is TRBV4-1 and J usage is TRBJ2-3; 8 bases line up with TRBD2. Trimming at V came to 3 bases and at J to 2 bases, leaving 10 bases not matched to a gene. The CDR3 runs 17 residues. Per the germline V gene, CDR1 is MGHRA and CDR2 is YSYEKL. Here the CDR3 reads CASSQAPTGLVTDTQYF. CDR3 coding DNA: TGCGCCAGCAGCCAGGCCCCAACGGGACTAGTCACAGATACGCAGTATTTT.

V usage is TRBV11-2 and J usage is TRBJ1-2; 11 bases map to TRBD1. Losses at the gene ends were 5 bases for V and 2 bases for J; bases not matched to a gene: 7. The CDR3 extends over 16 amino acids. From germline, CDR1 is SGHAT and CDR2 FQNNGV. The CDR3 coding sequence is TGTGCCAGCAGCCATTGGACAGGGGGCGCGAACTATGGCTACACCTTC. Translation gives CASSHWTGGANYGYTF.

The V gene is TRBV4-2, the J gene TRBJ1-1, with unresolved D. Trimming shortened V by 0 bases and J by 7 bases, and 12 bases separated the two germline ends. CDR3 size: 14 residues. Germline loops: CDR1 LGHNA, CDR2 YNFKEQ. The CDR3 here is CASSQDYERGEAFF. The CDR3 DNA reads as TGTGCCAGCAGCCAAGACTACGAACGCGGTGAAGCTTTCTTT.

The chain combines TRBV9 with TRBJ2-1; D is uncertain. Germline CDR1 is SGDLS and CDR2 is YYNGEE. V lost 4 bases and J 9 bases, leaving 11 bases between the germline ends. This CDR3 has 12 residues. The CDR3 region has the DNA TGTGCCAGCAGCCCTTTCGGGTCTGAGCAGTTCTTC. It is translated as CASSPFGSEQFF.

The gene calls are TRBV27 and TRBJ2-1; the match to TRBD1 covers 7 bases. The V gene's germline CDR1 is MNHEY and CDR2 SMNVEV (reference sequence). V was clipped by 6 bases and J by 8 bases; unmatched bases: 7. There are 13 residues in the CDR3. CDR3 nucleotide sequence: TGTGCCAGCAGCGAGACAGGGAGTCATGAGCAGTTCTTC. Translation: CASSETGSHEQFF.

The chain couples TRBV7-9 to TRBJ2-1, with D maybe TRBD2 (5 bases). This CDR3 region has 12 residues. Germline values: CDR1 SEHNR, CDR2 FQNEAQ (reference sequence). V lost 1 base, J lost 7 bases, and 5 bases lay in between. In nucleotides, the CDR3 is TGTGCCAGCAGCTTAGTAGCGAATGAGCAGTTCTTC. Translated, it gives CASSLVANEQFF.

The V call is TRBV6-1, the J call TRBJ1-4, with D unclear. The CDR3 sequence is 14 residues long. CDR1 and CDR2 from the germline V gene are MNHNS and SASEGT. V was pared by 3 bases and J by 5 bases, with 10 bases between. CDR3 region: CASSEGRPNEKLFF. The DNA for the CDR3 is TGTGCCAGCAGTGAGGGCAGGCCCAATGAAAAACTGTTTTTT.